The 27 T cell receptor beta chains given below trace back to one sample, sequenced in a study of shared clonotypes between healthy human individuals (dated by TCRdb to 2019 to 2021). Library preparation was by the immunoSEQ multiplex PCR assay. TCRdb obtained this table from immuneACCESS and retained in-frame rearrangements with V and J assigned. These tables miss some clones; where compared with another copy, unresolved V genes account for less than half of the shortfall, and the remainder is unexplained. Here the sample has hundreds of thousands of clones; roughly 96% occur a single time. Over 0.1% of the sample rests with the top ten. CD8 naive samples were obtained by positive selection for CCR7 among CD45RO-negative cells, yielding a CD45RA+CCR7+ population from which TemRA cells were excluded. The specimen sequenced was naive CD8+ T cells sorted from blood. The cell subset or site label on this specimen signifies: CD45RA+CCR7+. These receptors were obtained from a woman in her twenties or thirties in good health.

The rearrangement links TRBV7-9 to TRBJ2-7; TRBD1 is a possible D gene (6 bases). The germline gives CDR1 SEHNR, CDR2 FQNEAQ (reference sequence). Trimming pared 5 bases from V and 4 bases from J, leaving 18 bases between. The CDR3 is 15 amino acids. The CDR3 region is CASSPKGPGAYEQYF. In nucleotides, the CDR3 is TGTGCCAGCAGCCCGAAGGGCCCAGGGGCATACGAGCAGTACTTC.

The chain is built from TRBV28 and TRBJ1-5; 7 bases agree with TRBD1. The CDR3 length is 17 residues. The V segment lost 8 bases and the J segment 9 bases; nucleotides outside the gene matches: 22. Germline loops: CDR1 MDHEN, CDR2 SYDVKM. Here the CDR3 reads CASGWGTQGHVGGPQHF. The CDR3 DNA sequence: TGTGCCAGCGGTTGGGGTACACAGGGGCACGTCGGTGGGCCCCAGCATTTT.

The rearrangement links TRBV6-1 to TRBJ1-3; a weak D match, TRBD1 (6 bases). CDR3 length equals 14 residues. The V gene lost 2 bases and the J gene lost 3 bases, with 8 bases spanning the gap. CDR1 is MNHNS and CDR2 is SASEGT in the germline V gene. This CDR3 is CASSETGLGNTIYF. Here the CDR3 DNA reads TGTGCCAGCAGTGAAACAGGGCTTGGAAACACCATATATTTT.

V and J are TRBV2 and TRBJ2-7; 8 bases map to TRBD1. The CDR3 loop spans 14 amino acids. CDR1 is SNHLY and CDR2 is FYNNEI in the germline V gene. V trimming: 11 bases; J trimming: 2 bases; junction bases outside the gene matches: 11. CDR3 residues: CAAIHRDRPYEQYF. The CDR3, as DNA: TGTGCCGCCATACACAGGGACAGGCCCTACGAGCAGTACTTC.

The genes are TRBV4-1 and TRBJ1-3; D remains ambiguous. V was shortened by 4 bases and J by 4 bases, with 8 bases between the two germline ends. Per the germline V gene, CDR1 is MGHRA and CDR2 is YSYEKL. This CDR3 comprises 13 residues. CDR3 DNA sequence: TGCGCCAGCAGCCTATGGCGGGGAAACACCATATATTTT. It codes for CASSLWRGNTIYF.

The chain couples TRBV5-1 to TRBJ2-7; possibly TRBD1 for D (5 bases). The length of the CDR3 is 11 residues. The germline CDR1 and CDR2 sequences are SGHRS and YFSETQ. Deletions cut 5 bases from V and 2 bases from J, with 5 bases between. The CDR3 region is CASRGAYEQYF. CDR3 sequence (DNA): TGCGCCAGCAGAGGGGCCTACGAGCAGTACTTC.

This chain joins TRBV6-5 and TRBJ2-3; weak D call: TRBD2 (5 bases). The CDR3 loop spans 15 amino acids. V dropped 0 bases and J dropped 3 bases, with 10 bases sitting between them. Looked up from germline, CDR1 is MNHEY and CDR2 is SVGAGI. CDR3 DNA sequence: TGTGCCAGCAGTTACTCGCCTAGCTCGACAGATACGCAGTATTTT. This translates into CASSYSPSSTDTQYF.

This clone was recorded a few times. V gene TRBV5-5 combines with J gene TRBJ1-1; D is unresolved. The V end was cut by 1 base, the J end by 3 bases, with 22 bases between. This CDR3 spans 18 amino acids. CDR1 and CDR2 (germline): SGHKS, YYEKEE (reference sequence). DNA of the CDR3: TGTGCCAGCAGCTTGAGGCTGGACCCTAGGCATGGGGACACTGAAGCTTTCTTT. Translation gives CASSLRLDPRHGDTEAFF.

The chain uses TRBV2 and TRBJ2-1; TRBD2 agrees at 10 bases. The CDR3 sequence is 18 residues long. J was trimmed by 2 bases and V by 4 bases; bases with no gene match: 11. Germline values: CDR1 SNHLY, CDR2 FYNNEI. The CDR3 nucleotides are TGTGCCAGCAGTGCGCGGCTAGCGGGAGAGTACCCCTACAATGAGCAGTTCTTC. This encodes CASSARLAGEYPYNEQFF. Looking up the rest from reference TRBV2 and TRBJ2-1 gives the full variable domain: EPEVTQTPSHQVTQMGQEVILRCVPISNHLYFYWYRQILGQKVEFLVSFYNNEISEKSEIFDDQFSVERPDGSNFTLKIRSTKLEDSAMYFCASSARLAGEYPYNEQFFGPGTRLTVL.

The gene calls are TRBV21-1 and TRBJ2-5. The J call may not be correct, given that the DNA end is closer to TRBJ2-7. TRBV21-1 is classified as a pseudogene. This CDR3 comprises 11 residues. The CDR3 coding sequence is TGTGCCAGCAGAAGTCGCGACGAGCAGTACTTC. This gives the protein CASRSRDEQYF.

CDR3: CASIDRSISGNTIYF. The CDR3 nucleotides are TGTGCCAGCATCGATAGGAGTATTTCTGGAAACACCATATATTTT. V usage is TRBV6-5 and J usage is TRBJ1-3; no definite D call. This CDR3 region has 15 residues. Trimming cost V 7 bases and J 1 base, with 14 bases left between them. From germline, CDR1 is MNHEY and CDR2 SVGAGI.

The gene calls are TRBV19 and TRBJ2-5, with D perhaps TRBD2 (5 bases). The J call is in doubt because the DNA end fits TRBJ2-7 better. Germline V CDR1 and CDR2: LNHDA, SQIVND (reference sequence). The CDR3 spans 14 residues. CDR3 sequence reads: CASALGMEAYEQYF. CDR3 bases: TGTGCCAGCGCCTTGGGTATGGAGGCCTACGAGCAGTACTTC.

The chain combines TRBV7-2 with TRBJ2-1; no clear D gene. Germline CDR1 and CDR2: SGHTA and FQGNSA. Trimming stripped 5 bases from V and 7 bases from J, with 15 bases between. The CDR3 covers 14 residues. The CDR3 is CASSQRLGPNEQFF. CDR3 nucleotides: TGTGCCAGCAGCCAGAGGTTAGGTCCGAATGAGCAGTTCTTC. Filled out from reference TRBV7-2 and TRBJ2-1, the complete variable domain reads GAGVSQSPSNKVTEKGKDVELRCDPISGHTALYWYRQSLGQGLEFLIYFQGNSAPDKSGLPSDRFSAERTGGSVSTLTIQRTQQEDSAVYLCASSQRLGPNEQFFGPGTRLTVL.

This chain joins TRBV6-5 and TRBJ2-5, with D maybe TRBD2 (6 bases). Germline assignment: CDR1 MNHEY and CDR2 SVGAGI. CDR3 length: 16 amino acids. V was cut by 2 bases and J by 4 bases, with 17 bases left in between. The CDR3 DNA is TGTGCCAGCAGTTACAATAGCGGAAGCCCCGGAGAGACCCAGTACTTC. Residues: CASSYNSGSPGETQYF.

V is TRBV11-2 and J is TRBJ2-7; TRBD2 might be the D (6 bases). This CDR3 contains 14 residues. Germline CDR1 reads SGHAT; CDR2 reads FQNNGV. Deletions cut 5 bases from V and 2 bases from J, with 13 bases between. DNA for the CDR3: TGTGCCAGCAGCCCAGGACTATTGGCCTACGAGCAGTACTTC. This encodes CASSPGLLAYEQYF.

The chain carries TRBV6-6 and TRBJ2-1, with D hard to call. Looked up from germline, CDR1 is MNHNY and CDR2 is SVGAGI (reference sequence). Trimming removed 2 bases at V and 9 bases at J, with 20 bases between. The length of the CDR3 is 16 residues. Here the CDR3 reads CASSYLRSDLSGEQFF. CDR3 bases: TGTGCCAGCAGTTACCTCCGGTCCGACCTTTCTGGTGAGCAGTTCTTC.

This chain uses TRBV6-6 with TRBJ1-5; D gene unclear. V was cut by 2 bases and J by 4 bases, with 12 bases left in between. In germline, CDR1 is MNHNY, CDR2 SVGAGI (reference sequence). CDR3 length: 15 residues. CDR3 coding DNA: TGTGCCAGCAGTTACATTGGGTCGGGAAATCAGCCCCAGCATTTT. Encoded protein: CASSYIGSGNQPQHF.

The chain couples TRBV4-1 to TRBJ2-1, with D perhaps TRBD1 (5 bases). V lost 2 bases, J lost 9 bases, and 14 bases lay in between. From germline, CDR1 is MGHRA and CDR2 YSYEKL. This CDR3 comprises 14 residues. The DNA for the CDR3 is TGCGCCAGCAGCCAATCCCAATTGCAGGGTGAGCAGTTCTTC. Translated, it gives CASSQSQLQGEQFF.

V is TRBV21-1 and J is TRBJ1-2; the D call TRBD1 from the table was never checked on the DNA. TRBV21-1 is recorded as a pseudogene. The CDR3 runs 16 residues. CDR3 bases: TGTGCCAGCAGCAAAGAGGGGACAGTTACTAACTATGGCTACACCTTC. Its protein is CASSKEGTVTNYGYTF.

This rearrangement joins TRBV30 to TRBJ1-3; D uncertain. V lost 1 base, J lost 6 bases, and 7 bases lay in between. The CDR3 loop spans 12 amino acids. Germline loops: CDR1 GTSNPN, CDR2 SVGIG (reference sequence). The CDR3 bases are TGTGCCTGGAGTGGGCAAGAAAACACCATATATTTT. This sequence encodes CAWSGQENTIYF.

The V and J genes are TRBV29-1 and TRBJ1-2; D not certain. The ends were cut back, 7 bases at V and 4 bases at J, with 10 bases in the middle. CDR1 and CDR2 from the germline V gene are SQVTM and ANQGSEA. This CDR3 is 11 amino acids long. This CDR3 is CSGTDSYGYTF. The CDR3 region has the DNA TGCAGCGGAACAGATAGCTATGGCTACACCTTC.

CDR3 bases: TGTGCCAGCAGCTTAGCCCTTCACAATGAGCAGTTCTTC. This sequence encodes CASSLALHNEQFF. This chain joins TRBV7-9 and TRBJ2-1; D is uncertain. This CDR3 spans 13 amino acids. Germline CDR1 and CDR2: SEHNR and FQNEAQ (reference sequence). Deletions cut 0 bases from V and 5 bases from J, with 5 bases between.

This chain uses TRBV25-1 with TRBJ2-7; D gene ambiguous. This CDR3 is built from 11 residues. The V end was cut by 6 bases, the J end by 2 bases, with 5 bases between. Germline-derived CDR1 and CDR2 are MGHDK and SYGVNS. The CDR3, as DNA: TGTGCCAGCAGCAGGACCTACGAGCAGTACTTC. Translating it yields CASSRTYEQYF.

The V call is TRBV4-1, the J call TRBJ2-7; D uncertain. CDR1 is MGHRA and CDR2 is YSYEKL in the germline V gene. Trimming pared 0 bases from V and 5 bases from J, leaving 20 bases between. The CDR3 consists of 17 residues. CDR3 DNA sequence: TGCGCCAGCAGCCAAGACCCCCCAGGTTTCTTGGGTCACGAGCAGTACTTC. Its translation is CASSQDPPGFLGHEQYF.

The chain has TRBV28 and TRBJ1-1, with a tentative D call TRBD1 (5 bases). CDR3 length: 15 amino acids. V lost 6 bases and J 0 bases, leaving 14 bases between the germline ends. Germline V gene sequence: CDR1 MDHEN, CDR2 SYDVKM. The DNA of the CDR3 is TGTGCCAGCAGCCGCTTTGAGGGGATGAACACTGAAGCTTTCTTT. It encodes CASSRFEGMNTEAFF.

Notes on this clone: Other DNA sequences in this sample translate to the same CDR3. The CDR3 spells CASSLWRDQPQHF. Here the CDR3 DNA reads TGTGCCAGCAGTTTATGGAGGGATCAGCCCCAGCATTTT. This chain links TRBV28 with TRBJ1-5, with unresolved D. Trimming took off 0 bases at V and 5 bases at J, with 5 bases between the two ends. This CDR3 contains 13 residues. The germline V gene has CDR1 MDHEN and CDR2 SYDVKM.

The CDR3 spells CASSFFLGDEQYF. For the CDR3, the DNA is TGTGCCAGCAGCTTTTTCTTAGGGGACGAGCAGTACTTC. The chain carries TRBV7-9 and TRBJ2-7; tentative D call: TRBD1 (5 bases). From germline, CDR1 is SEHNR and CDR2 FQNEAQ (reference sequence). The ends were cut back, 3 bases at V and 5 bases at J, with 11 bases in the middle. The CDR3 has 13 amino acids.